This TCR beta chain was profiled in a study of blood T cells in healthy people across ages. Study findings and constraints: Diversity of TCR beta per million T cells declined in a roughly linear way with age. Compared with aged donors, long-lived donors showed fewer expanded clones, suggesting selection.

On this clonotype: Its antigen is currently unknown. The missing conserved phenylalanine or tryptophan at the end of this CDR3 makes a read error likely.

Caucasian individuals from Russia who were healthy and aged 6 to 90 acted as donors. CDR3 length: 14 amino acids. Per germline, CDR1 DFQATT and CDR2 SNEGSKA (reference sequence). The V end lost 0 bases, the J end lost 11 bases, and 19 bases lay between the germline ends. Combining a sample-barcoded 5' primer with a J-beta primer mix, a second PCR ran for 7 to 11 cycles. Each cDNA molecule was tagged by a template-switch adaptor with 12 random nucleotides. MiXCR, run by TCRdb on the 5' RACE reads, gives a single entry per CDR3 protein. The sample carries some 710,000 distinct CDR3 sequences, over 20% recorded once.

The chain has TRBV20-1 and TRBJ2-5; TRBD2 is a possible D gene (5 bases). Sequenced: blood. The TCR was taken from a man between 70 and 80 years old in good health. The CDR3 reads CSAREGVPPGEQYV. Written as DNA, the CDR3 is TGCAGTGCTAGAGAGGGAGTCCCGCCTGGGGAGCAGTACGTC.